A selection of T cell receptor beta chains follows, all from one sample in a study of regulatory T cells in long-lasting Graves disease. From the multiplex PCR reads, TCRdb called clonotypes with MiXCR, one entry per CDR3 protein. The data contain about 440,000 distinct CDR3 sequences, 15% of them singletons. These same records also appear under a second study, on T cells in Graves' hyperthyroidism and ophthalmopathy.

The sample here was peripheral blood mononuclear cells (PBMCs), taken at new diagnosis, from a patient treated with antithyroid drugs. The receptors were gathered from a woman aged 25 to 39 with Graves disease. Both conserved end residues are part of each CDR3. D genes are given only for firm matches. Only part of the rows carry a size: once, few, many, or a class if the clone is expanded.

J gene: TRBJ2-5
D gene: NA
clone size: many
V gene: TRBV11-1
CDR3 DNA: TGTGCCAGCCACCACGAGGACTCGAGGCCGGAGACCCAGTACTTC
CDR3 protein: CASHHEDSRPETQYF

J gene: TRBJ2-1
D gene: NA
clone size: NA
V gene: TRBV9
CDR3 DNA: TGTGCCAGCAGCCCACTGCCGGCTATAGCGTTCAATGAGCAGTTCTTC
CDR3 protein: CASSPLPAIAFNEQFF

J gene: TRBJ2-2
D gene: NA
clone size: NA
V gene: TRBV29-1
CDR3 DNA: TGCAGCGGGAGAGGCCTCGGGGAGCTGTTTTTT
CDR3 protein: CSGRGLGELFF

J gene: TRBJ2-5
D gene: TRBD1
clone size: few
V gene: TRBV28
CDR3 DNA: TGTGCCAGCTCGAGACAGGGTTCTACAGAGACCCAGTACTTC
CDR3 protein: CASSRQGSTETQYF

J gene: TRBJ1-2
D gene: NA
clone size: few
V gene: TRBV5-1
CDR3 DNA: TGTGCCAGCAGCCAAGGGGGGCTCTGGGCTGCTAACTATGGCTACACCTTC
CDR3 protein: CASSQGGLWAANYGYTF

J gene: TRBJ2-2
D gene: NA
clone size: many
V gene: TRBV9
CDR3 DNA: TGTGCCAGCAGCGTTTCTTCCGACGGGGAGCTGTTTTTT
CDR3 protein: CASSVSSDGELFF

J gene: TRBJ1-4
D gene: TRBD1
clone size: many
V gene: TRBV5-1
CDR3 DNA: TGCGCCAGCAGCCCGGGGACAGGGCCTAATGAAAAACTGTTTTTT
CDR3 protein: CASSPGTGPNEKLFF

J gene: TRBJ1-2
D gene: NA
clone size: few
V gene: TRBV19
CDR3 DNA: TGTGCCAGTAGTAGGGGGGGGGAAGATGGCTACACCTTC
CDR3 protein: CASSRGGEDGYTF

J gene: TRBJ1-4
D gene: TRBD1
clone size: few
V gene: TRBV5-6
CDR3 DNA: TGTGCCAGCAGCTTCCGCGGGACAGGGTCCGGTAAACTGTTTTTT
CDR3 protein: CASSFRGTGSGKLFF

J gene: TRBJ1-2
D gene: NA
clone size: many
V gene: TRBV24-1
CDR3 DNA: TGTGCCACCAGTGACCTAAACAGGGACGGCGGCTACACCTTC
CDR3 protein: CATSDLNRDGGYTF

J gene: TRBJ2-2
D gene: NA
clone size: NA
V gene: TRBV11-2
CDR3 DNA: TGTCCCAGCAGCTTAGACGGGCTAACCGGGGAGCTGTTTTTT
CDR3 protein: CPSSLDGLTGELFF

J gene: TRBJ2-7
D gene: NA
clone size: many
V gene: TRBV12-3/TRBV12-4
CDR3 DNA: TGTGCCAGCAGGCCGACAATCGGGTACGAGCAGTACTTC
CDR3 protein: CASRPTIGYEQYF

J gene: TRBJ1-1
D gene: NA
clone size: many
V gene: TRBV28
CDR3 DNA: TGTGCCAGCAGTACAGGACAGCGGAACACTGAAGCTTTCTTT
CDR3 protein: CASSTGQRNTEAFF

J gene: TRBJ2-6
D gene: TRBD1
clone size: NA
V gene: TRBV6-1
CDR3 DNA: TGTGCCAGCTTACAGGGGACGGGGGCCAACGTCCTGACTTTC
CDR3 protein: CASLQGTGANVLTF

J gene: TRBJ2-5
D gene: NA
clone size: few
V gene: TRBV4-2
CDR3 DNA: TGTGCCAGCAGCCAAGTAGAGCAGGGGGAGACCCAGTACTTC
CDR3 protein: CASSQVEQGETQYF

J gene: TRBJ1-5
D gene: NA
clone size: many
V gene: TRBV12-3/TRBV12-4
CDR3 DNA: TGTGCCAGCAGTCCAAGTACCCGACCGATCAATCAGCCCCAGCATTTT
CDR3 protein: CASSPSTRPINQPQHF

J gene: TRBJ2-2
D gene: TRBD1
clone size: NA
V gene: TRBV19
CDR3 DNA: TGTGCCAGTATACAGGGGCCAAACACCGGGGAGCTGTTTTTT
CDR3 protein: CASIQGPNTGELFF

J gene: TRBJ2-7
D gene: TRBD2
clone size: many
V gene: TRBV27
CDR3 DNA: TGTGCCAGCAGTTTAGGCGGGAGCAACGAGCAGTACTTC
CDR3 protein: CASSLGGSNEQYF

J gene: TRBJ2-1
D gene: NA
clone size: few
V gene: TRBV6-1
CDR3 DNA: TGTGCCAGCCGAAAAACAGGTTACAATGAGCAGTTCTTC
CDR3 protein: CASRKTGYNEQFF

J gene: TRBJ2-3
D gene: TRBD1
clone size: few
V gene: TRBV27
CDR3 DNA: TGTGCCAGCAGGATCACAGGGGTGGGCACAGATACGCAGTATTTT
CDR3 protein: CASRITGVGTDTQYF

J gene: TRBJ2-5
D gene: NA
clone size: many
V gene: TRBV11-3
CDR3 DNA: TGTGCCAGCAGCTTAGACGGGGGCCAAGAGACCCAGTACTTC
CDR3 protein: CASSLDGGQETQYF

J gene: TRBJ2-7
D gene: TRBD1
clone size: many
V gene: TRBV28
CDR3 DNA: TGTGCCAGCAGTTTTCGGGGACAGGGGGCCTACGAGCAGTACTTC
CDR3 protein: CASSFRGQGAYEQYF

J gene: TRBJ2-3
D gene: NA
clone size: many
V gene: TRBV20-1
CDR3 DNA: TGCAGTGCTAGAGATCGAGCAGATACGCAGTATTTT
CDR3 protein: CSARDRADTQYF

J gene: TRBJ2-3
D gene: NA
clone size: many
V gene: TRBV20-1
CDR3 DNA: TGCAGTGCTATCCGCCCCGCAGATACGCAGTATTTT
CDR3 protein: CSAIRPADTQYF

J gene: TRBJ2-1
D gene: TRBD2
clone size: NA
V gene: TRBV12-5
CDR3 DNA: TGTGCTAGTGGTTTGGTTCTAGCGGGAGTTGGGAGGTCCTACAATGAGCAGTTCTTC
CDR3 protein: CASGLVLAGVGRSYNEQFF

J gene: TRBJ2-3
D gene: TRBD1
clone size: many
V gene: TRBV12-3/TRBV12-4
CDR3 DNA: TGTGCCAGCAGTAGAAGACAGGGAGATACGCAGTATTTT
CDR3 protein: CASSRRQGDTQYF

J gene: TRBJ2-3
D gene: NA
clone size: many
V gene: TRBV4-1
CDR3 DNA: TGCGCCAGCAGCCAAACGCCTCTAAGCCCAGATACGCAGTATTTT
CDR3 protein: CASSQTPLSPDTQYF

J gene: TRBJ1-2
D gene: TRBD1
clone size: NA
V gene: TRBV30
CDR3 DNA: TGTGCCTGGAGCTTCGGCCAGGGGGCATTAGGCTACACCTTC
CDR3 protein: CAWSFGQGALGYTF

J gene: TRBJ1-1
D gene: TRBD1
clone size: once
V gene: TRBV28
CDR3 DNA: TGTGCCAGCAGTGGGGGAAGGGGGCGAGGGAACACTGAAGCTTTCTTT
CDR3 protein: CASSGGRGRGNTEAFF

J gene: TRBJ2-1
D gene: NA
clone size: many
V gene: TRBV2
CDR3 DNA: TGTGCCACAGGGAGGAGTTCGGAGCAGTTCTTC
CDR3 protein: CATGRSSEQFF

J gene: TRBJ2-7
D gene: NA
clone size: many
V gene: TRBV18
CDR3 DNA: TGTGCCAGCTCACCAAGGGGATCCTACGAGCAGTACTTC
CDR3 protein: CASSPRGSYEQYF

J gene: TRBJ2-3
D gene: TRBD2
clone size: many
V gene: TRBV11-2
CDR3 DNA: TGTGCCAGCCGGAGGCTAGCGGGGGCCCAAAGCACAGATACGCAGTATTTT
CDR3 protein: CASRRLAGAQSTDTQYF

J gene: TRBJ2-1
D gene: NA
clone size: few
V gene: TRBV7-3
CDR3 DNA: TGTGCCAGCAGCGCGGGACTCCCGACGACCTACAATGAGCAGTTCTTC
CDR3 protein: CASSAGLPTTYNEQFF

J gene: TRBJ2-1
D gene: TRBD2
clone size: NA
V gene: TRBV24-1
CDR3 DNA: TGTGCCACCAGTGACCGAGGACTAGCGGGAGTATCTGGTGAGCAGTTCTTC
CDR3 protein: CATSDRGLAGVSGEQFF

J gene: TRBJ2-7
D gene: TRBD1
clone size: NA
V gene: TRBV28
CDR3 DNA: TGTGCCAGCAGGCCGGACAGGGCTGTCCACGAGCAGTACTTC
CDR3 protein: CASRPDRAVHEQYF

J gene: TRBJ1-4
D gene: NA
clone size: many
V gene: TRBV7-9
CDR3 DNA: TGTGCCAGCAGTACTTACAAGGAAAAACTGTTTTTT
CDR3 protein: CASSTYKEKLFF

J gene: TRBJ2-7
D gene: NA
clone size: NA
V gene: TRBV4-1
CDR3 DNA: TGCGCCAGCAGCCAACAGGGGAATTACGAGCAGTACTTC
CDR3 protein: CASSQQGNYEQYF

J gene: TRBJ2-5
D gene: TRBD2
clone size: NA
V gene: TRBV7-9
CDR3 DNA: TGTGCCAGCAGCTCAGACCCCGGTGGTGTAGCGGGATGGGAGACCCAGTACTTC
CDR3 protein: CASSSDPGGVAGWETQYF

J gene: TRBJ2-7
D gene: NA
clone size: few
V gene: TRBV12-3/TRBV12-4
CDR3 DNA: TGTGCCAGCAGCTCAGCTCCACCCTATTCGCAGTACTTC
CDR3 protein: CASSSAPPYSQYF

J gene: TRBJ2-2
D gene: NA
clone size: many
V gene: TRBV18
CDR3 DNA: TGTGCCAGCTCACCGACGTCCGGGACGAACACCGGGGAGCTGTTTTTT
CDR3 protein: CASSPTSGTNTGELFF

J gene: TRBJ2-2
D gene: NA
clone size: few
V gene: TRBV5-1
CDR3 DNA: TGCGCCAGCAGCCCCGGGGCCACGAACACCGGGGAGCTGTTTTTT
CDR3 protein: CASSPGATNTGELFF

J gene: TRBJ2-2
D gene: TRBD2
clone size: NA
V gene: TRBV6-1
CDR3 DNA: TGTGCCAGCAGCCGCCCCCGGGGGGTAGCGGGAGACACCGGGGAGCTGTTTTTT
CDR3 protein: CASSRPRGVAGDTGELFF

J gene: TRBJ2-7
D gene: TRBD1
clone size: many
V gene: TRBV13
CDR3 DNA: TGTGCCAGCAGTTTCTACCGGGACAGCAATTACGAGCAGTACTTC
CDR3 protein: CASSFYRDSNYEQYF

J gene: TRBJ2-1
D gene: TRBD2
clone size: many
V gene: TRBV6-1
CDR3 DNA: TGTGCCAGCTTCGGGACTAGCGGGTACAATGAGCAGTTCTTC
CDR3 protein: CASFGTSGYNEQFF

J gene: TRBJ1-6
D gene: NA
clone size: few
V gene: TRBV6-2/TRBV6-3
CDR3 DNA: TGTGCCAGCAGTTACGGACACTCGGGTGTGGGCTCCTATAATTCACCCCTCCACTTT
CDR3 protein: CASSYGHSGVGSYNSPLHF

J gene: TRBJ2-2
D gene: NA
clone size: few
V gene: TRBV15
CDR3 DNA: TGTGCCACCAGCAGGCCGAGACATGGCTCCGAGGAGCTGTTTTTT
CDR3 protein: CATSRPRHGSEELFF

J gene: TRBJ2-7
D gene: NA
clone size: few
V gene: TRBV27
CDR3 DNA: TGTGCCAGCAGACTAGGACGTGTAGCTCACGCCAGCTCCTACAAGCAGTACTTC
CDR3 protein: CASRLGRVAHASSYKQYF

J gene: TRBJ2-1
D gene: TRBD2
clone size: NA
V gene: TRBV14
CDR3 DNA: TGTGCCAGCAGCCTACTAAGTGTAGGGGCTAGCGGGAAGTTCTTC
CDR3 protein: CASSLLSVGASGKFF

J gene: TRBJ1-6
D gene: NA
clone size: NA
V gene: TRBV2
CDR3 DNA: TGTGCCAGCAGCGATACCCCGGGACAAAGTTCACCCCTCCACTTT
CDR3 protein: CASSDTPGQSSPLHF

J gene: TRBJ2-1
D gene: NA
clone size: few
V gene: TRBV6-5
CDR3 DNA: TGTGCCAGCAGTTACCACACCTCCTATGAGCAGTTCTTC
CDR3 protein: CASSYHTSYEQFF

J gene: TRBJ1-2
D gene: TRBD1
clone size: few
V gene: TRBV5-1
CDR3 DNA: TGCGCCAGCAGCTTACTAGGGACAGCCTATGGCTACACCTTC
CDR3 protein: CASSLLGTAYGYTF

J gene: TRBJ2-1
D gene: TRBD2
clone size: many
V gene: TRBV12-3/TRBV12-4
CDR3 DNA: TGTGCCAGCAGGGCGGGAGTGGGCAATGAGCAGTTCTTC
CDR3 protein: CASRAGVGNEQFF

J gene: TRBJ1-1
D gene: TRBD1
clone size: NA
V gene: TRBV27
CDR3 DNA: TGTGCCAGCACCCCAGGGGGCCCACTGACTCAAGCTTTCTTT
CDR3 protein: CASTPGGPLTQAFF

J gene: TRBJ2-7
D gene: TRBD2
clone size: many
V gene: TRBV18
CDR3 DNA: TGTGCCAGCTCACCCTTAGCGGGAGGGTCCTACGAGCAGTACTTC
CDR3 protein: CASSPLAGGSYEQYF

J gene: TRBJ2-3
D gene: NA
clone size: NA
V gene: TRBV6-2/TRBV6-3
CDR3 DNA: TGTGCCAGCAGTGGGGGGATTCCGGGACCCACAGATACGCAGTATTTT
CDR3 protein: CASSGGIPGPTDTQYF

J gene: TRBJ2-5
D gene: NA
clone size: many
V gene: TRBV11-2
CDR3 DNA: TGTGCCAGCAGCTTAGATCAGACACGCCAAGAGACCCAGTACTTC
CDR3 protein: CASSLDQTRQETQYF

J gene: TRBJ1-5
D gene: NA
clone size: NA
V gene: TRBV19
CDR3 DNA: TGTGCCAGTAGTATTAGGCTCGGGCAGGGCTGGCAGCCCCAGCATTTT
CDR3 protein: CASSIRLGQGWQPQHF

J gene: TRBJ1-4
D gene: NA
clone size: NA
V gene: TRBV6-2/TRBV6-3
CDR3 DNA: TGTGCCGGAGGACAGTGGAGCGAAAAACTGTTTTTT
CDR3 protein: CAGGQWSEKLFF

J gene: TRBJ2-3
D gene: TRBD2
clone size: NA
V gene: TRBV28
CDR3 DNA: TGTGCCAGCAGTCGGAGGACTAGCGGGAGTTGGGATACGCAGTATTTT
CDR3 protein: CASSRRTSGSWDTQYF

J gene: TRBJ2-1
D gene: NA
clone size: many
V gene: TRBV12-3/TRBV12-4
CDR3 DNA: TGTGCCAGCAGCTCCAGGGCGCAGGTCTACAATGAGCAGTTCTTC
CDR3 protein: CASSSRAQVYNEQFF